Shown below are 20 T cell receptor beta chains from a single sample sequenced in a study of identical twins. TCRdb used MiXCR to reprocess the 5' RACE reads, holding one entry per CDR3 protein. The data contain 200,000 to 300,000 distinct CDR3 sequences, roughly a tenth of them singletons. The specimen was memory T cells sorted from blood. Receptors originate from a man aged 50-60 years in good health.

This clonotype was observed a few times. The chain is built from TRBV28 and TRBJ2-5, with D unresolved. The ends were cut back, 4 bases at V and 4 bases at J, with 10 bases in the middle. CDR3 size: 13 residues. The germline V gene has CDR1 MDHEN and CDR2 SYDVKM. The CDR3 protein is CASSSPAGETQYF. CDR3 DNA sequence: TGTGCCAGCAGTTCCCCGGCAGGAGAGACCCAGTACTTC.

In this sample, this clonotype turned up many times. The chain recombines TRBV18 with TRBJ2-1, with D unresolved. From germline, CDR1 is KGHSH and CDR2 LQKENI. Between the trimmed V and J ends, which lost 2 bases and 7 bases, there was a span of 6 bases. The CDR3 has 12 amino acids. The CDR3, as DNA: TGTGCCAGCTCACCAATGGCTAATGAGCAGTTCTTC. Translation: CASSPMANEQFF.

The chain joins TRBV20-1 to TRBJ2-5, with no clear D. Trimming took off 5 bases at V and 2 bases at J, with 9 bases between the two ends. The CDR3 is made up of 12 amino acids. Germline assignment: CDR1 DFQATT and CDR2 SNEGSKA (reference sequence). The CDR3 is CSAVSFQETQYF. The DNA of the CDR3 is TGCAGTGCTGTTAGCTTTCAAGAGACCCAGTACTTC.

This clonotype was seen ten or more times. The chain has TRBV9 and TRBJ1-1; D gene uncertain. CDR3 length: 14 amino acids. V lost 4 bases and J lost 0, with 10 bases in between. Germline CDR1 SGDLS, CDR2 YYNGEE. The CDR3 bases are TGTGCCAGCAGCCCCACCGGGATGAACACTGAAGCTTTCTTT. Translation gives CASSPTGMNTEAFF.

Ten or more counts support this clonotype. The V gene is TRBV4-3, the J gene TRBJ2-7; TRBD2 aligns across 9 bases. This CDR3 is 15 amino acids long. The ends lost 0 bases at V and 7 bases at J; junction bases unmatched: 7. Looked up from germline, CDR1 is LGHNA and CDR2 is YSLEER. The CDR3 DNA is TGCGCCAGCAGCCAAGAACCTAGCGGGACGGGGGAGCAGTACTTC. Translation gives CASSQEPSGTGEQYF.

The table lists this clonotype with many counts. The chain joins TRBV15 to TRBJ2-5; maybe TRBD1 (6 bases). The CDR3 sequence is 16 residues long. Germline V gene data show CDR1 as LNHNV and CDR2 as YYDKDF (reference sequence). Trimming removed 2 bases from V and 4 bases from J, with 17 bases in between. The CDR3 here is CATSRPPGHKGETQYF. For the CDR3, the DNA is TGTGCCACCAGCAGACCCCCGGGACACAAGGGAGAGACCCAGTACTTC.

This clonotype has only a few counts. This sequence joins TRBV28 and TRBJ2-7; TRBD1 might be the D (5 bases). Looked up from germline, CDR1 is MDHEN and CDR2 is SYDVKM. This CDR3 region has 11 residues. This CDR3 reads CVVTGSYEQYF. The CDR3 region has the DNA TGTGTTGTAACAGGATCCTACGAGCAGTACTTC.

This chain uses TRBV6-2 or TRBV6-3 with TRBJ2-1; D is unresolved. The CDR3 runs to 16 residues. Germline assignment: CDR1 MNHEY and CDR2 SVGEGT. Trimming took off 6 bases at V and 5 bases at J, with 20 bases between the two ends. CDR3: CASSQTTKRFDNEQFF. CDR3 bases: TGTGCCAGCAGCCAGACGACCAAGCGTTTTGACAATGAGCAGTTCTTC.

This clonotype was counted many times. The V and J genes are TRBV7-2 and TRBJ1-2, with D maybe TRBD1 (5 bases). The germline V and J ends were trimmed by 1 base and 5 bases, with 8 bases remaining between them. Per germline, CDR1 SGHTA and CDR2 FQGNSA. The CDR3 is 13 residues long. CDR3 sequence (DNA): TGTGCCAGCAGCTTAGGCAGGGATTATGGCTACACCTTC. This translates into CASSLGRDYGYTF.

This rearrangement joins TRBV6-1 to TRBJ1-5; D might be TRBD1 (6 bases). V shed 0 bases and J shed 4 bases, with 10 bases lying between them. The length of the CDR3 is 15 residues. The germline gives CDR1 MNHNS, CDR2 SASEGT. For the CDR3, the DNA is TGTGCCAGCAGTGAAGCGAGTCAGGGGAATCAGCCCCAGCATTTT. Translating gives CASSEASQGNQPQHF.

The chain joins TRBV12-3 or TRBV12-4 to TRBJ1-6, with D possibly TRBD1 on 5 matching bases. CDR3 length: 14 residues. V was trimmed by 5 bases and J by 7 bases, leaving 12 bases between them. This CDR3 is CASSLGAINSPLHF. The DNA for the CDR3 is TGTGCCAGCAGTCTTGGGGCTATCAATTCACCCCTCCACTTT.

This clonotype was seen many times. The chain combines TRBV27 with TRBJ1-6; 11 bases align to TRBD1. J gave up 9 bases and V 5 bases, and 3 bases lay outside the gene matches. Germline V lookup: CDR1 MNHEY, CDR2 SMNVEV (reference sequence). The CDR3 is 14 residues long. CDR3 sequence reads: CASSRGTGGSPLHF. Here the CDR3 DNA reads TGTGCCAGCAGTCGAGGGACAGGGGGTTCACCCCTCCACTTT.

This clonotype was counted between two and nine times. The chain is built from TRBV3-1 and TRBJ2-3, with D perhaps matching TRBD2 (6 bases). This CDR3 comprises 15 residues. V dropped 2 bases and J dropped 4 bases, with 13 bases sitting between them. Germline lookup yields CDR1 LGHDT and CDR2 YNNKEL (reference sequence). CDR3 loop: CASSQRTTGADTQYF. The CDR3 bases are TGTGCCAGCAGCCAAAGGACTACGGGCGCAGATACGCAGTATTTT.

The J gene is TRBJ1-2, the V gene TRBV7-9, with D possibly TRBD1 on 5 matching bases. Trimming shortened V by 0 bases and J by 8 bases, and 10 bases separated the two germline ends. The germline gives CDR1 SEHNR, CDR2 FQNEAQ (reference sequence). CDR3 length: 13 amino acids. Here the CDR3 DNA reads TGTGCCAGCAGCTTAGCTGGGACGGTCGGCTACACCTTC. Residues: CASSLAGTVGYTF.

This clonotype was seen repeatedly, ten times or more. The V call is TRBV29-1, the J call TRBJ2-7; no clear D gene. The CDR3 sequence is 14 residues long. The V end was cut by 6 bases, the J end by 7 bases, with 22 bases between. Germline V lookup: CDR1 SQVTM, CDR2 ANQGSEA. CDR3 loop: CSVSGSASRKEQYF. The CDR3 DNA sequence: TGCAGCGTCTCCGGTTCGGCCTCTAGGAAAGAGCAGTACTTC.

The genes are TRBV4-2 and TRBJ2-1; TRBD1 is a possible D gene (5 bases). Germline CDR1 and CDR2: LGHNA and YNFKEQ. CDR3 size: 15 residues. V was clipped by 0 bases and J by 4 bases, with 10 bases between them. In DNA, the CDR3 is TGTGCCAGCAGCCAAGATCGAGCAGGGTACAATGAGCAGTTCTTC. Translated: CASSQDRAGYNEQFF.

This clonotype has a handful of counts. The chain joins TRBV27 to TRBJ2-6, with 9 bases that match TRBD1. CDR1 and CDR2 (germline): MNHEY, SMNVEV (reference sequence). The CDR3 runs 17 residues. The ends lost 4 bases at V and 3 bases at J; junction bases unmatched: 7. CDR3 protein: CASSYTGGAGGANVLTF. CDR3 in DNA: TGTGCCAGCAGTTACACAGGGGGCGCAGGTGGGGCCAACGTCCTGACTTTC.

This clonotype was found a few times. The V gene is TRBV20-1, the J gene TRBJ2-5, with TRBD1 matching 7 bases. Germline-derived CDR1 and CDR2 are DFQATT and SNEGSKA (reference sequence). V dropped 1 base and J dropped 4; count of bases not matched to a gene: 6. The CDR3 has 14 amino acids. For the CDR3, the DNA is TGCAGTGCTAGAGCCCAAACAGGGGTAGAGACCCAGTACTTC. Its protein is CSARAQTGVETQYF.

This clonotype appeared a few times. The chain employs TRBV20-1 and TRBJ2-5; D may be TRBD1 or TRBD2 (5 bases each). Germline V gene lookup returns CDR1 DFQATT and CDR2 SNEGSKA (reference sequence). CDR3 length equals 13 residues. The CDR3 DNA follows: TGCAGGCCCGGGGCAGGGCAACAAGAGACCCAGTACTTC. This gives the protein CRPGAGQQETQYF.

This clonotype appeared many times. The chain links TRBV6-1 to TRBJ2-3; 9 bases agree with TRBD1. Germline V gene lookup returns CDR1 MNHNS and CDR2 SASEGT. The V segment lost 8 bases and the J segment 3 bases; nucleotides outside the gene matches: 12. The CDR3 runs to 16 residues. The CDR3, as DNA: TGTGCCAGCTCCCTATCGGACAGGGGAATAACAGATACGCAGTATTTT. This encodes CASSLSDRGITDTQYF.